This T cell receptor beta chain was sequenced in a study of blood T cell repertoires in COVID-19. In the study overall: The United States, Italy and Spain provided the acute and convalescent COVID-19 samples. PBMCs, B-cell-depleted T cells, or T cells were the source of the cDNA or gDNA that made up the material.

Original processing notes: It was from reference gene primer amplification that nucleated cell counts were estimated. Produced via immunoSEQ multiplex PCR; TCRdb's table is partial and in-frame only. That table gives V, J and clone size, and the DNA gave D and trimming. There are about 34,000 clones in the sample; over 80% occur only once, and 13% to 15% lies in the top ten. This CDR3 region has 16 residues. Germline CDR1 and CDR2: KGHSH and LQKENI. V trimming: 0 bases; J trimming: 6 bases; junction bases outside the gene matches: 5. The rearrangement links TRBV18 to TRBJ1-5; 10 bases map to TRBD1. This sequence originates from a man in his fifties or sixties with active COVID-19. The sequencing sample was made of peripheral blood. CDR3 protein: CASSPPGGQGIQPQHF. For the CDR3, the DNA is TGTGCCAGCTCACCACCGGGGGGACAGGGGATTCAGCCCCAGCATTTT.